The 11 T cell receptor beta chains given below trace back to one sample, sequenced in a study of blood T cell repertoires in COVID-19 (dated by TCRdb to the early 2020s). Library preparation was by the immunoSEQ multiplex PCR assay. TCRdb stores this immuneACCESS table with in-frame sequences only. Part of the clones is absent; in the studies checked, under half of the shortfall reflects unresolved V genes, and no reason is known for the rest. For this sample the table gives about 140,000 clones, of which roughly 84% were detected only once. The ten largest account for about 8.9% of the sample. The sample was peripheral blood. These receptors were obtained from a man aged 25-40 years with COVID-19, enrolled during active disease.

This chain joins TRBV2 and TRBJ2-3, with a possible D match to TRBD2 (7 bases). This CDR3 contains 15 residues. Looked up from germline, CDR1 is SNHLY and CDR2 is FYNNEI. V lost 8 bases, J lost 3 bases, and 18 bases lay in between. CDR3 sequence: CASPGGLAATDTQYF. CDR3 DNA: TGTGCCAGCCCCGGGGGGCTAGCGGCTACAGATACGCAGTATTTT.

The chain joins TRBV23-1 to TRBJ1-6, with 7 positions matching TRBD1. TRBV23-1 is flagged as an ORF with uncertain function. With 6 bases clipped from V and 9 bases from J, the junction kept 5 bases outside the gene matches. The CDR3 sequence is 13 residues long. DNA for the CDR3: TGCGCCAGCAGCCGACAGGGCGCTTCACCCCTCCACTTT. Amino acid sequence: CASSRQGASPLHF.

V gene TRBV28 combines with J gene TRBJ2-1; 7 positions match TRBD2. CDR1 and CDR2 from the germline V gene are MDHEN and SYDVKM. The CDR3 consists of 16 residues. V was pared by 3 bases and J by 7 bases, with 12 bases of the junction left unmatched. The CDR3 loop reads CASSFAGDLLGNEQFF. The CDR3 DNA is TGTGCCAGCAGTTTCGCGGGAGATCTCCTTGGGAATGAGCAGTTCTTC.

This chain connects TRBV27 to TRBJ1-6; perhaps TRBD1 as D (5 bases). The CDR3 extends over 15 amino acids. The V end was cut by 7 bases, the J end by 5 bases, with 15 bases between. The germline CDR1 and CDR2 sequences are MNHEY and SMNVEV (reference sequence). The CDR3 DNA is TGTGCCAGCAACCCAAGAATGGACAATAATTCACCCCTCCACTTT. As protein: CASNPRMDNNSPLHF.

This clone occurred a few times. The gene calls are TRBV28 and TRBJ2-7; 7 nucleotides line up with TRBD1. Looked up from germline, CDR1 is MDHEN and CDR2 is SYDVKM. With V trimmed by 6 bases and J by 2 bases, 16 bases remained unmatched. The CDR3 consists of 17 residues. CDR3 amino acids: CASSRTGLLSKAYEQYF. The CDR3 DNA reads as TGTGCCAGCAGCAGGACAGGTCTTTTATCCAAAGCCTACGAGCAGTACTTC.

V and J are TRBV7-2 and TRBJ2-7; D gene uncertain. The CDR3 sequence is 13 residues long. V lost 1 base and J 6 bases, leaving 10 bases between the germline ends. CDR1 is SGHTA, CDR2 FQGNSA, per germline. The CDR3 DNA reads as TGTGCCAGCAGCTTAGGAAGGCGCGGCGAGCAGTACTTC. The encoded protein is CASSLGRRGEQYF.

This clone was recorded only once. V and J are TRBV5-1 and TRBJ1-6; 9 nucleotides line up with TRBD1. The CDR3 length is 15 residues. Unmatched junction bases numbered 6, after V lost 4 bases and J lost 7 bases. The germline V gene has CDR1 SGHRS and CDR2 YFSETQ. CDR3 sequence: CASSQPGTGNSPLHF. Here the CDR3 DNA reads TGCGCCAGCAGCCAACCCGGGACAGGGAATTCACCCCTCCACTTT.

This clone was counted a few times. The chain employs TRBV19 and TRBJ1-1; D possibly corresponds to TRBD1 (5 bases). Trimming took off 8 bases at V and 0 bases at J, with 13 bases between the two ends. Germline CDR1 reads LNHDA; CDR2 reads SQIVND (reference sequence). This CDR3 spans 14 amino acids. The CDR3 is CASHRWGVNTEAFF. The CDR3, as DNA: TGTGCCAGTCACCGATGGGGGGTGAACACTGAAGCTTTCTTT.

This clone was found a few times. The V call is TRBV14, the J call TRBJ2-2; no firm D call. V was cut by 6 bases and J by 5 bases, with 10 bases left in between. This CDR3 contains 13 residues. Germline V gives CDR1 SGHDN, CDR2 FVKESK. The CDR3 nucleotides are TGTGCCAGCAGTCAATCCCAGACCGGGGAGCTGTTTTTT. Its translation is CASSQSQTGELFF.

This clone was observed a few times. As DNA, the CDR3 is TGTGCCAGCAGTTCTACCCACAATGAGCAGTTCTTC. It yields the protein CASSSTHNEQFF. This chain connects TRBV28 to TRBJ2-1; D is unresolved. Germline-derived CDR1 and CDR2 are MDHEN and SYDVKM. V was trimmed by 4 bases and J by 5 bases, leaving 6 bases between them. This CDR3 comprises 12 residues. The variable domain in full, completed from reference TRBV28 and TRBJ2-1, reads DVKVTQSSRYLVKRTGEKVFLECVQDMDHENMFWYRQDPGLGLRLIYFSYDVKMKEKGDIPEGYSVSREKKERFSLILESASTNQTSMYLCASSSTHNEQFFGPGTRLTVL.

DNA for the CDR3: TGTGCCAGCAGGGCCCCTGCCAATGAGCAGTTCTTC. This sequence encodes CASRAPANEQFF. The chain carries TRBV28 and TRBJ2-1; D gene ambiguous. CDR1 MDHEN and CDR2 SYDVKM come from the germline V gene. Trimming pared 6 bases from V and 6 bases from J, leaving 9 bases between. The CDR3 runs to 12 residues.